This paragraph reports one T cell receptor (beta chain). The antigen remains undetermined. Extracted from the samples, RNA was reverse transcribed into cDNA to serve as the sequencing template. The repertoire was sequenced with immunoSEQ multiplex PCR; TCRdb's copy has only in-frame clones and lacks some. The repertoire holds 90,000 to 130,000 clones, with approximately 61% as singletons. As part of sample collection, lesional scalp punch biopsies and peripheral blood were taken from alopecia areata patients. This sample is part of a study of CD8+ T cells in alopecia areata. Overall study findings and caveats: TCR sharing across patients was less clear than in mice, possibly HLA-related.

The CDR3 has 16 amino acids. The germline gives CDR1 SEHNR, CDR2 FQNEAQ (reference sequence). The V end lost 8 bases, the J end lost 2 bases, and 19 bases lay between the germline ends. The sequence was collected from a human donor with alopecia areata. The chain combines TRBV7-9 with TRBJ2-1; D ambiguous. Material: NKG2D-low CD8+ T cells sorted from blood. This CDR3 reads CASGPRDGQTYNEQFF. As DNA, the CDR3 is TGTGCCAGCGGCCCTCGTGATGGCCAAACCTACAATGAGCAGTTCTTC.